What follows are 27 T cell receptor beta chains derived from one specimen sequenced in a study of T cell responses to AZD1222 COVID-19 vaccine. Libraries were prepared by immunoSEQ multiplex PCR; TCRdb keeps only in-frame clonotypes and omits some of them. Seen here are over 130,000 clones, roughly 89% observed once, and the top ten hold 4% to 5.5%. The specimen comprised peripheral blood, sampled on day 0 of AZD1222 vaccination. Every receptor here comes from an adult in good health.

The chain employs TRBV10-2 and TRBJ2-1; TRBD2 agrees at 9 bases. Germline CDR1 WSHSY, CDR2 SAAADI. With 0 bases clipped from V and 8 bases from J, the junction kept 14 bases outside the gene matches. The CDR3 runs to 18 residues. This chain's CDR3 is CASSESTFGLAGEDEQFF. Written as DNA, the CDR3 is TGCGCCAGCAGTGAGTCGACTTTTGGTTTAGCGGGAGAAGATGAGCAGTTCTTC.

This clone was recorded only once. The chain employs TRBV20-1 and TRBJ2-7, with 10 bases matching TRBD1. V dropped 3 bases and J dropped 9; count of bases not matched to a gene: 14. Germline CDR1 DFQATT, CDR2 SNEGSKA (reference sequence). The CDR3 runs to 15 residues. CDR3 residues: CSASIAGDRGFWQYF. The CDR3 DNA is TGCAGTGCTAGTATCGCCGGGGACAGGGGATTCTGGCAGTACTTC.

This clone was recorded only once. The CDR3 DNA sequence: TGTGCCAGCAGCTTAGAGCCGGGGACCGCAAACTATGGCTACACCTTC. Translated: CASSLEPGTANYGYTF. The chain combines TRBV7-2 with TRBJ1-2, with a weak D call TRBD1 (5 bases). Trimming shortened V by 1 base and J by 2 bases, and 14 bases separated the two germline ends. The V gene's germline CDR1 is SGHTA and CDR2 FQGNSA. The CDR3 has 16 amino acids.

This sequence joins TRBV28 and TRBJ1-2; D remains unclear. V was cut by 6 bases and J by 0 bases, with 14 bases left in between. The V gene's germline CDR1 is MDHEN and CDR2 SYDVKM. CDR3 size: 15 residues. The DNA for the CDR3 is TGTGCCAGCAGGGAAGGACGGCTCACTAACTATGGCTACACCTTC. Translation: CASREGRLTNYGYTF.

The CDR3: CASSLGVPGYTF. The CDR3 DNA sequence: TGTGCCAGCAGCTTGGGAGTCCCTGGCTACACCTTC. The chain carries TRBV5-6 and TRBJ1-2; D is unclear. V was cut by 0 bases and J by 7 bases, with 7 bases left in between. Germline V lookup: CDR1 SGHDT, CDR2 YYEEEE. The CDR3 has 12 amino acids.

CDR3: CASSPRGQGNTGELFF. DNA of the CDR3: TGTGCCAGCAGTCCCCGAGGACAGGGCAACACCGGGGAGCTGTTTTTT. The chain employs TRBV27 and TRBJ2-2; 8 nucleotides agree with TRBD1. The CDR3 is 16 amino acids. CDR1 is MNHEY and CDR2 is SMNVEV in the germline V gene (reference sequence). Trimming removed 5 bases from V and 2 bases from J; junction bases left unmatched: 7.

The V call is TRBV12-3 or TRBV12-4, the J call TRBJ1-5, with D hard to call. The V and J ends lost 7 bases and 6 bases respectively, with 13 bases between them. The CDR3 is made up of 13 amino acids. The CDR3 sequence is CASTQSQGQPQHF. The CDR3 DNA sequence: TGTGCCAGCACCCAATCGCAAGGTCAGCCCCAGCATTTT.

This chain joins TRBV5-1 and TRBJ2-2; D is unclear. The CDR3 runs 13 residues. The V gene's germline CDR1 is SGHRS and CDR2 YFSETQ. V lost 0 bases to trimming and J lost 5 bases, with 5 bases between them. CDR3 bases: TGCGCCAGCAGCTTGGAGGGTACCGGGGAGCTGTTTTTT. This encodes CASSLEGTGELFF.

The rearrangement uses TRBV6-5 and TRBJ1-1, with D perhaps matching TRBD1 (5 bases). CDR1 is MNHEY and CDR2 is SVGAGI in the germline V gene. This CDR3 region has 15 residues. The V gene lost 5 bases and the J gene lost 1 base, with 14 bases spanning the gap. The CDR3 is CASSPARTGNTEAFF. CDR3 in DNA: TGTGCCAGCAGTCCCGCGCGAACAGGGAACACTGAAGCTTTCTTT.

Comment on this clone: At one of its ends the junction is not consistent with the germline gene, which may arise from a read error. CDR3 nucleotide sequence: TGTGCTAGCAGCTTGGGTCAGGGTGGGAACTACGAGCAGTACTTC. This encodes CASSLGQGGNYEQYF. V usage is TRBV7-7 and J usage is TRBJ2-7, with D possibly matching TRBD1 (5 bases). Germline V CDR1 and CDR2: SSHAT, FNYEAQ (reference sequence). CDR3 length: 15 residues.

The J gene is TRBJ1-3, the V gene TRBV5-4; 7 bases fit TRBD1. The germline V gene encodes CDR1 SGHNT and CDR2 YYREEE (reference sequence). CDR3 length: 15 residues. V trimming: 3 bases; J trimming: 2 bases; junction bases outside the gene matches: 5. CDR3 sequence (DNA): TGTGCCAGCAGCTCCTCCGGGACAGCTGGAAACACCATATATTTT. It is translated as CASSSSGTAGNTIYF.

The chain is built from TRBV11-2 and TRBJ1-6; TRBD1 agrees at 9 bases. Per the germline V gene, CDR1 is SGHAT and CDR2 is FQNNGV. The CDR3 covers 15 residues. V lost 4 bases and J lost 11; bases outside the gene matches: 9. The CDR3 coding sequence is TGTGCCAGCAGCTCTACCGGGACAGGGAATCCACCCCTCCACTTT. Translating gives CASSSTGTGNPPLHF.

This clone showed up just once. The V gene is TRBV14, the J gene TRBJ2-1, with 7 bases fitting TRBD2. The CDR3 consists of 15 residues. J was trimmed by 2 bases and V by 1 base; bases with no gene match: 2. The V gene's germline CDR1 is SGHDN and CDR2 FVKESK. CDR3: CASSQAGGPYNEQFF. The CDR3 bases are TGTGCCAGCAGCCAAGCGGGAGGCCCCTACAATGAGCAGTTCTTC.

The V gene is TRBV7-9, the J gene TRBJ1-2, with D perhaps matching TRBD1 (5 bases). Per germline, CDR1 SEHNR and CDR2 FQNEAQ (reference sequence). The CDR3 has 13 amino acids. Trimming pared 5 bases from V and 2 bases from J, leaving 9 bases between. CDR3 coding DNA: TGTGCCAGCAGCCGCGGGGGGAACTATGGCTACACCTTC. Its protein is CASSRGGNYGYTF.

This clone was observed a handful of times. The V gene is TRBV14, the J gene TRBJ2-2; D unclear. Germline lookup yields CDR1 SGHDN and CDR2 FVKESK. Deletions cut 0 bases from V and 7 bases from J, with 3 bases between. The CDR3 is 12 amino acids. DNA of the CDR3: TGTGCCAGCAGCCAAGATGTCGGGGAGCTGTTTTTT. Amino acid sequence: CASSQDVGELFF.

The chain is built from TRBV20-1 and TRBJ2-3; D is ambiguous. CDR1 is DFQATT and CDR2 is SNEGSKA in the germline V gene (reference sequence). CDR3 size: 10 residues. Trimming took 3 bases from V and 5 from J, leaving 3 bases between them. Written as DNA, the CDR3 is TGCAGTGCTAGCGAAGATACGCAGTATTTT. Residues: CSASEDTQYF.

This rearrangement joins TRBV6-1 to TRBJ1-1, with TRBD1 as a possible D gene (6 bases). V dropped 3 bases and J dropped 2 bases, with 16 bases sitting between them. Germline V CDR1 and CDR2: MNHNS, SASEGT. The CDR3 has 16 residues. The DNA of the CDR3 is TGTGCCAGCAGTGAGGGTATTGGGGGGCTTAACACTGAAGCTTTCTTT. Translating it yields CASSEGIGGLNTEAFF.

The gene calls are TRBV5-1 and TRBJ1-2; D is undetermined. Germline V gene lookup returns CDR1 SGHRS and CDR2 YFSETQ. Trimming pared 5 bases from V and 1 base from J, leaving 12 bases between. The CDR3 totals 14 residues. CDR3 nucleotide sequence: TGCGCCAGCAGTACGACGGCGGGTAACTATGGCTACACCTTC. Translation: CASSTTAGNYGYTF.

The chain uses TRBV10-3 and TRBJ1-1; unclear D gene. The CDR3 spans 14 residues. Trimming pared 7 bases from V and 4 bases from J, leaving 16 bases between. Looked up from germline, CDR1 is ENHRY and CDR2 is SYGVKD. The CDR3, as DNA: TGTGCCATCACCTACCATGACAAGGGCACTGAAGCTTTCTTT. The encoded protein is CAITYHDKGTEAFF.

Comment on this clone: Other DNA sequences in the sample encode the same CDR3. CDR3 protein: CASSLGGRAEAFF. In DNA form, the CDR3 reads TGTGCCAGCAGTTTGGGGGGTCGGGCTGAAGCTTTCTTT. The gene calls are TRBV28 and TRBJ1-1; maybe TRBD1 (5 bases). The length of the CDR3 is 13 residues. V was trimmed by 3 bases and J by 6 bases, leaving 11 bases between them. Looked up from germline, CDR1 is MDHEN and CDR2 is SYDVKM.

The chain couples TRBV3-1 (or the pseudogene TRBV3-2) to TRBJ1-1; D may be TRBD1 (6 bases). The germline gives CDR1 LGHDT, CDR2 YNNKEL (reference sequence). V lost 1 base to trimming and J lost 8 bases, with 8 bases between them. There are 12 residues in the CDR3. The chain's CDR3 is CASSQGTDEAFF. The CDR3, as DNA: TGTGCCAGCAGCCAAGGGACAGACGAAGCTTTCTTT.

The rearrangement joins TRBV7-9 to TRBJ1-1; D perhaps matches TRBD1 (6 bases). Germline lookup yields CDR1 SEHNR and CDR2 FQNEAQ (reference sequence). This CDR3 spans 17 amino acids. The V and J ends lost 5 bases and 5 bases respectively, with 24 bases between them. CDR3 residues: CASSRDQRSGAGTEAFF. The CDR3 bases are TGTGCCAGCAGCCGAGATCAGCGTTCGGGGGCGGGAACTGAAGCTTTCTTT.

This sequence joins TRBV4-1 and TRBJ2-5; 10 nucleotides align to TRBD2. V gave up 1 base and J gave up 5 bases; unmatched junction bases: 13. CDR3 length equals 18 residues. Germline CDR1 is MGHRA and CDR2 is YSYEKL. Here the CDR3 reads CASSQVLGQRGGRETQYF. The CDR3 DNA reads as TGCGCCAGCAGCCAAGTTTTGGGCCAGCGGGGGGGCAGGGAGACCCAGTACTTC.

V gene TRBV4-1 combines with J gene TRBJ2-1; D may match TRBD1 or TRBD2 (5 bases each). Trimming left V 5 bases short and J 3 bases short, with 20 bases between. This CDR3 comprises 17 residues. Germline V gene sequence: CDR1 MGHRA, CDR2 YSYEKL. The CDR3 DNA sequence: TGCGCCAGCAGCTTATTGGGCCGGGACGGTTTCTACAATGAGCAGTTCTTC. This encodes CASSLLGRDGFYNEQFF.

The chain carries TRBV15 and TRBJ1-2, with D unclear. CDR1 and CDR2 from the germline V gene are LNHNV and YYDKDF (reference sequence). This CDR3 spans 15 amino acids. Trimming took 6 bases from V and 8 from J, leaving 22 bases between them. This CDR3 reads CATSFDNPESGGYTF. CDR3 bases: TGTGCCACCAGTTTTGACAACCCTGAGTCGGGAGGCTACACCTTC.

V gene TRBV7-9 combines with J gene TRBJ1-5; D call uncertain. CDR1 and CDR2 from the germline V gene are SEHNR and FQNEAQ (reference sequence). The CDR3 is made up of 13 amino acids. The ends were cut back, 1 base at V and 5 bases at J, with 6 bases in the middle. The CDR3 protein is CASSLENHQPQHF. The DNA of the CDR3 is TGTGCCAGCAGCTTAGAAAATCATCAGCCCCAGCATTTT.

Concerning this clone itself: With a much larger clone just one base away, this may be a read error. This rearrangement joins TRBV27 to TRBJ2-7; D remains ambiguous. The length of the CDR3 is 9 residues. The V and J ends lost 10 bases and 3 bases respectively, with 4 bases between them. Germline CDR1 MNHEY, CDR2 SMNVEV (reference sequence). In DNA form, the CDR3 reads TGTGCCATACACTACGAGCAGTACTTC. This sequence encodes CAIHYEQYF.